Presented here are 28 T cell receptor beta chains from one specimen sequenced in a study of blood T cell repertoires in COVID-19. Here immunoSEQ multiplex PCR was the method, and the copy in TCRdb shows in-frame clones only, minus some. The data contain about 240,000 clones, approximately 86% of them singletons. The sequencing sample was made of PBMCs or T cells enriched from blood (not recorded which). Every receptor here comes from a middle-aged woman with acute COVID-19.

This chain joins TRBV5-1 and TRBJ2-7, with 11 bases identical to TRBD2. V lost 2 bases, J lost 5 bases, and 3 bases stayed unmatched. Germline values: CDR1 SGHRS, CDR2 YFSETQ. The CDR3 spans 14 residues. The CDR3 region has the DNA TGCGCCAGCAGCTTACTAGCGGGAGCCCACGAGCAGTACTTC. Its translation is CASSLLAGAHEQYF.

The rearrangement links TRBV19 to TRBJ1-1; tentatively, D is TRBD1 (6 bases). This CDR3 is built from 13 residues. Germline CDR1 is LNHDA and CDR2 is SQIVND (reference sequence). Trimming shortened V by 6 bases and J by 2 bases, and 10 bases separated the two germline ends. CDR3 sequence reads: CASRQGTNTEAFF. The DNA for the CDR3 is TGTGCCAGTAGGCAGGGGACCAACACTGAAGCTTTCTTT.

This rearrangement joins TRBV5-4 to TRBJ1-2; 8 positions agree with TRBD1. The CDR3 sequence is 15 residues long. The V gene's germline CDR1 is SGHNT and CDR2 YYREEE (reference sequence). The ends lost 0 bases at V and 1 base at J; junction bases unmatched: 2. The CDR3 DNA is TGTGCCAGCAGCTTGGAACAGGGGGGTAACTATGGCTACACCTTC. This gives the protein CASSLEQGGNYGYTF.

V is TRBV5-3 and J is TRBJ1-5; D unclear. TRBV5-3 is placed among ORFs of uncertain function. V shed 2 bases and J shed 2 bases, with 14 bases lying between them. CDR3 length: 16 residues. CDR3 sequence: CARSFAGCAGNQPQHF. As DNA, the CDR3 is TGTGCCAGAAGCTTCGCCGGGTGTGCTGGCAATCAGCCCCAGCATTTT.

This sequence joins TRBV9 and TRBJ2-7; a weak D match, TRBD2 (5 bases). The CDR3 length is 13 residues. In germline, CDR1 is SGDLS, CDR2 YYNGEE. Trimming took off 0 bases at V and 7 bases at J, with 11 bases between the two ends. The CDR3 spells CASSVVNGDEQYF. The CDR3 DNA sequence: TGTGCCAGCAGCGTAGTTAACGGGGATGAGCAGTACTTC.

This chain connects TRBV7-3 to TRBJ2-3, with 10 nucleotides matching TRBD2. V dropped 5 bases and J dropped 2; count of bases not matched to a gene: 4. Germline CDR1 is SGHTA and CDR2 is FQGTGA. The CDR3 covers 15 residues. The CDR3 nucleotides read TGTGCCAGCAGCATAGCGGGAGGAAACACAGATACGCAGTATTTT. Translating it yields CASSIAGGNTDTQYF.

V usage is TRBV5-6 and J usage is TRBJ2-7; TRBD1 is a possible D gene (6 bases). Between the trimmed V and J ends, which lost 0 bases and 6 bases, there was a span of 7 bases. The CDR3 contains 12 residues. CDR1 and CDR2 (germline): SGHDT, YYEEEE. CDR3 nucleotides: TGTGCCAGCAGCTTGGAGGGGGTCGAGCAGTACTTC. Translating it yields CASSLEGVEQYF.

The CDR3 protein is CARNRGPAYGYTF. The CDR3 DNA follows: TGTGCCCGGAACAGGGGGCCTGCCTATGGCTACACCTTC. V and J are TRBV9 and TRBJ1-2, with 9 positions matching TRBD1. V dropped 10 bases and J dropped 4; count of bases not matched to a gene: 8. This CDR3 spans 13 amino acids. CDR1 and CDR2 (germline): SGDLS, YYNGEE.

J is TRBJ2-7 and V is TRBV19; 11 nucleotides align to TRBD1. The CDR3 runs to 17 residues. The J segment lost 5 bases and the V segment lost 2 bases, leaving 11 bases of the junction unmatched. Germline V gives CDR1 LNHDA, CDR2 SQIVND (reference sequence). The CDR3 here is CASSISSGTGGRDEQYF. CDR3 DNA sequence: TGTGCCAGTAGTATATCATCCGGGACAGGGGGGCGAGACGAGCAGTACTTC.

The CDR3 loop reads CASSERTSGSSDTQYF. The CDR3 bases are TGCGCCAGCAGCGAGAGGACTAGCGGGAGTTCAGATACGCAGTATTTT. The V gene is TRBV5-1, the J gene TRBJ2-3; 13 bases map to TRBD2. The junction had 6 bases not matched to a gene; V was cut back by 4 bases and J by 4 bases. The CDR3 extends over 16 amino acids. Germline V lookup: CDR1 SGHRS, CDR2 YFSETQ.

The chain carries TRBV27 and TRBJ2-7, with 8 bases matching TRBD2. Germline lookup yields CDR1 MNHEY and CDR2 SMNVEV (reference sequence). The CDR3 has 15 amino acids. Trimming removed 0 bases from V and 1 base from J; junction bases left unmatched: 2. The CDR3 is CASSLSTGGSYEQYF. As DNA, the CDR3 is TGTGCCAGCAGTTTATCGACGGGAGGGTCCTACGAGCAGTACTTC.

The chain joins TRBV11-3 to TRBJ2-7, with 7 bases matching TRBD2. The J segment lost 6 bases and the V segment lost 5 bases, leaving 13 bases of the junction unmatched. Germline V gives CDR1 SGHNT, CDR2 YENEEA. The CDR3 is 15 amino acids. In DNA, the CDR3 is TGTGCCAGCAGCGCCTCGACTAGCTCAGGGAGCGAGCAGTACTTC. Protein product: CASSASTSSGSEQYF.

V usage is TRBV9 and J usage is TRBJ1-5, with D maybe TRBD1 (5 bases). V was cut by 2 bases and J by 2 bases, with 11 bases left in between. Germline V lookup: CDR1 SGDLS, CDR2 YYNGEE. CDR3 length equals 15 residues. The CDR3 DNA reads as TGTGCCAGCAGCGTGGGGGGTGAGGGCAATCAGCCCCAGCATTTT. The encoded protein is CASSVGGEGNQPQHF.

This chain joins TRBV9 and TRBJ2-1, with TRBD2 identical over 12 bases. Per the germline V gene, CDR1 is SGDLS and CDR2 is YYNGEE. The CDR3 has 16 amino acids. J was trimmed by 1 base and V by 2 bases; bases with no gene match: 1. The DNA of the CDR3 is TGTGCCAGCAGCGTCCTAGCGGGAGGGTCCTACAATGAGCAGTTCTTC. Residues: CASSVLAGGSYNEQFF.

The rearrangement joins TRBV25-1 to TRBJ2-4; D remains ambiguous. The CDR3 covers 12 residues. Germline lookup yields CDR1 MGHDK and CDR2 SYGVNS. Deletions cut 3 bases from V and 5 bases from J, with 5 bases between. The CDR3 DNA reads TGTGCCAGCAGTGACCCAGAAAACATTCAGTACTTC. Encoded protein: CASSDPENIQYF.

This clone has just a few counts. The CDR3 sequence: CASSINVGANEKLFF. The CDR3 DNA reads TGTGCCAGTAGTATAAACGTGGGAGCTAATGAAAAACTGTTTTTT. This chain connects TRBV19 to TRBJ1-4; D unresolved. Per germline, CDR1 LNHDA and CDR2 SQIVND (reference sequence). The V end was cut by 2 bases, the J end by 3 bases, with 10 bases between. The CDR3 runs to 15 residues.

The V call is TRBV27, the J call TRBJ1-1; tentative D call: TRBD1 (5 bases). V lost 8 bases and J lost 4, with 14 bases in between. The CDR3 contains 13 residues. In germline, CDR1 is MNHEY, CDR2 SMNVEV (reference sequence). In DNA, the CDR3 is TGTGCCAGCTCCCCGGGGGTGAGCACTGAAGCTTTCTTT. Its translation is CASSPGVSTEAFF.

V usage is TRBV27 and J usage is TRBJ2-7; 11 bases agree with TRBD1. The trim removed 2 bases at V and 2 bases at J, leaving 2 bases unmatched. CDR1 is MNHEY and CDR2 is SMNVEV in the germline V gene (reference sequence). This CDR3 has 15 amino acids. CDR3: CASSLEGQGAYEQYF. CDR3 nucleotide sequence: TGTGCCAGCAGTTTAGAGGGACAGGGGGCCTACGAGCAGTACTTC.

The gene calls are TRBV7-9 and TRBJ1-1, with D possibly being TRBD1 (5 bases). The germline gives CDR1 SEHNR, CDR2 FQNEAQ (reference sequence). The CDR3 is 16 residues long. The V gene lost 5 bases and the J gene lost 0 bases, with 16 bases spanning the gap. The CDR3 protein is CASSRRGAGMNTEAFF. The CDR3 bases are TGTGCCAGCAGCCGCCGTGGGGCAGGAATGAACACTGAAGCTTTCTTT.

This chain connects TRBV9 to TRBJ2-4; 9 bases are shared with TRBD2. Trimming took 3 bases from V and 3 from J; bases not matched to a gene: 7. Germline assignment: CDR1 SGDLS and CDR2 YYNGEE. This CDR3 is built from 16 residues. DNA for the CDR3: TGTGCCAGCAGCGAACAGACTAGCGGTCTCAAAAACATTCAGTACTTC. This encodes CASSEQTSGLKNIQYF.

The chain combines TRBV11-2 with TRBJ1-2; D is perhaps TRBD1 (5 bases). The length of the CDR3 is 16 residues. V was shortened by 1 base and J by 3 bases, with 15 bases between the two germline ends. Germline CDR1 and CDR2: SGHAT and FQNNGV. In nucleotides, the CDR3 is TGTGCCAGCAGCTTAGTGGGTTCTCCGGGGGACTATGGCTACACCTTC. Amino acids: CASSLVGSPGDYGYTF.

This sequence joins TRBV6-5 and TRBJ2-7; 7 nucleotides line up with TRBD2. Germline values: CDR1 MNHEY, CDR2 SVGAGI. CDR3 length: 13 amino acids. V was clipped by 5 bases and J by 5 bases; unmatched bases: 6. The CDR3 coding sequence is TGTGCCAGCAGTCGAGGACTAGTTCACGAGCAGTACTTC. Translated: CASSRGLVHEQYF.

This chain uses TRBV11-2 with TRBJ2-1; the D is unclear. The CDR3 totals 14 residues. V was trimmed by 5 bases and J by 8 bases, leaving 16 bases between them. Germline V CDR1 and CDR2: SGHAT, FQNNGV. The CDR3 DNA sequence: TGTGCCAGCAGCCCCGCCGGCGCAGGCGATGAGCAGTTCTTC. Translated, it gives CASSPAGAGDEQFF.

The V call is TRBV10-2, the J call TRBJ2-2, with 8 bases lining up with TRBD2. Germline V gives CDR1 WSHSY, CDR2 SAAADI. CDR3 length equals 16 residues. Losses at the gene ends were 4 bases for V and 5 bases for J; bases not matched to a gene: 9. The CDR3 spells CASSGVGRARTGELFF. CDR3 nucleotides: TGCGCCAGCAGTGGTGTCGGGAGGGCCAGGACCGGGGAGCTGTTTTTT.

The J gene is TRBJ1-2, the V gene TRBV19, with D perhaps TRBD1 (6 bases). The CDR3 totals 15 residues. V was trimmed by 7 bases and J by 0 bases, leaving 15 bases between them. Germline V CDR1 and CDR2: LNHDA, SQIVND (reference sequence). DNA for the CDR3: TGTGCCAGTACCGGCCGGACAGATACTAACTATGGCTACACCTTC. This sequence encodes CASTGRTDTNYGYTF.

Details on this clone: This CDR3 is also generated by other DNA sequences in the sample. The V gene is TRBV12-3 or TRBV12-4, the J gene TRBJ2-7, with no clear D. The germline V and J ends were trimmed by 3 bases and 4 bases, with 4 bases remaining between them. This CDR3 is 11 amino acids long. The CDR3 spells CASSFSYEQYF. CDR3 nucleotide sequence: TGTGCCAGCAGTTTCTCGTACGAGCAGTACTTC.

The rearrangement joins TRBV4-1 to TRBJ2-1; 8 bases agree with TRBD2. CDR3 length: 17 residues. Germline trimming cut 4 bases from V and 7 bases from J; bases unmatched to any gene: 15. Germline values: CDR1 MGHRA, CDR2 YSYEKL. In DNA form, the CDR3 reads TGCGCCAGCAGCCGAGTTGGGGGGGCGGGAGGTAGGAATGAGCAGTTCTTC. Translating gives CASSRVGGAGGRNEQFF.

This rearrangement joins TRBV10-3 to TRBJ2-7, with no clear D. The V and J ends lost 3 bases and 5 bases respectively, with 5 bases between them. Germline V gene lookup returns CDR1 ENHRY and CDR2 SYGVKD. This CDR3 spans 11 amino acids. This CDR3 reads CAISDHNEQYF. Written as DNA, the CDR3 is TGTGCCATCAGTGACCACAACGAGCAGTACTTC.